This T cell receptor (beta chain) was profiled in a study of OX40 agonist ivuxolimab in advanced cancers. On the study more broadly: The dose-escalation cohort had hepatocellular carcinoma, melanoma, renal cell or head and neck cancer. Checkpoint inhibitors had been given previously to about 38% of patients.

The CDR3 consists of 12 residues. Germline CDR1 is SGHAT and CDR2 is FQNNGV. The V gene lost 5 bases and the J gene lost 8 bases, with 12 bases spanning the gap. Findings and limits, study-wide: Expanded peripheral T cells had an undetermined antigen specificity. In CD8+ T cells, expanded clones were on average more numerous than in CD4+.

The table came from immunoSEQ multiplex PCR; TCRdb's copy has only in-frame clones and leaves some out. The sample records some 74,000 clones, around 87% being singletons. As concerns this clone: The antigen remains unidentified.

This TCR derives from an adult with an advanced solid tumor such as melanoma, head and neck, liver or kidney cancer. Sample: CD4+ or CD8+ T cells sorted from blood, taken in a trial of the OX40 agonist ivuxolimab. The chain is built from TRBV11-2 and TRBJ1-1, with a possible D match to TRBD1 (6 bases). The CDR3 region is CASSPGGGEAFF. In DNA form, the CDR3 reads TGTGCCAGCAGCCCCGGGGGCGGCGAAGCTTTCTTT.